The 15 T cell receptor beta chains presented below share a single source sample, sequenced in a study of regulatory T cells in long-lasting Graves disease. Time point defined: persistent/refractory GD, antithyroid drugs over 5 years with positive TRAb. After RNA was extracted from PBMCs, the TCR library was made from it. Building of the TCR beta libraries involved iRepertoire HTBI primers and Arm-PCR of CDR3 regions. Each CDR3 protein is one row after TCRdb ran MiXCR on the multiplex PCR reads. The sample contains about 470,000 distinct CDR3 sequences, less than 25% of which appear only once. Source: peripheral blood mononuclear cells (PBMCs), taken when the disease was refractory, from a patient treated with antithyroid drugs. All receptors derive from a female donor with Graves disease.

CDR3: CASSKDGTGDYEQYF. CDR3 bases: TGTGCCAGCAGCAAAGATGGCACCGGAGACTACGAGCAGTACTTC. The chain combines TRBV7-8 with TRBJ2-7; D uncertain. CDR3 length: 15 residues. Germline V lookup: CDR1 SGHVS, CDR2 FQNEAQ. Trimming pared 5 bases from V and 3 bases from J, leaving 17 bases between. Filled out from reference TRBV7-8 and TRBJ2-7, the complete variable domain reads GAGVSQSPRYKVAKRGQDVALRCDPISGHVSLFWYQQALGQGPEFLTYFQNEAQLDKSGLPSDRFFAERPEGSVSTLKIQRTQQEDSAVYLCASSKDGTGDYEQYFGPGTRLTVT.

Of note for this clonotype: A single base separates this from a much larger clone, so it may be a read error. The CDR3 carries no conserved terminal phenylalanine or tryptophan, so it likely arises from a read error. The chain employs TRBV13 and TRBJ1-2, with D uncertain. Per the germline V gene, CDR1 is PRHDT and CDR2 is FYEKMQ (reference sequence). The germline V and J ends were trimmed by 5 bases and 3 bases, with 13 bases remaining between them. The CDR3 sequence is 14 residues long. In nucleotides, the CDR3 is TGTGCCAGCAGCCGCGCGGGTTTCGACTATGGCTACACCTCC. Protein sequence: CASSRAGFDYGYTS.

The CDR3 bases are TGTGCCAGCAGCCCGGACAGGGTCCAAGAGACCCAGTACTTC. Its protein product is CASSPDRVQETQYF. V and J are TRBV9 and TRBJ2-5; TRBD1 matches at 8 bases. Germline lookup yields CDR1 SGDLS and CDR2 YYNGEE. Trimming at V came to 4 bases and at J to 1 base, leaving 3 bases not matched to a gene. The CDR3 runs 14 residues. Variable domain in full (rest from reference TRBV9 and TRBJ2-5): DSGVTQTPKHLITATGQRVTLRCSPRSGDLSVYWYQQSLDQGLQFLIQYYNGEERAKGNILERFSAQQFPDLHSELNLSSLELGDSALYFCASSPDRVQETQYFGPGTRLLVL.

This chain uses TRBV28 with TRBJ2-1; 7 bases are a match to TRBD2. Looked up from germline, CDR1 is MDHEN and CDR2 is SYDVKM. The V segment lost 5 bases and the J segment 3 bases; nucleotides outside the gene matches: 10. This CDR3 is built from 16 residues. CDR3 DNA: TGTGCCAGCAGTCCAACTCAGCGGGACCGCTACAATGAGCAGTTCTTC. Its translation: CASSPTQRDRYNEQFF.

This clonotype was seen ten or more times. V and J are TRBV20-1 and TRBJ2-5; D is perhaps TRBD1 (5 bases). The V end was cut by 6 bases, the J end by 4 bases, with 21 bases between. This CDR3 contains 15 residues. Per the germline V gene, CDR1 is DFQATT and CDR2 is SNEGSKA (reference sequence). DNA of the CDR3: TGCAGTGCCTCCAACCAGGCAGGGCGGAGAGAGACCCAGTACTTC. Protein: CSASNQAGRRETQYF.

With respect to this clonotype: This may arise from a read error, as a much more abundant clone is one base away. The CDR3 end shows no conserved phenylalanine or tryptophan, and so a read error is likely. This chain joins TRBV2 and TRBJ1-1; no definite D call. The CDR3 spans 14 residues. The germline V gene has CDR1 SNHLY and CDR2 FYNNEI. The V and J ends lost 2 bases and 5 bases respectively, with 12 bases between them. The CDR3, as DNA: TGTGCCAGCAGTGAATCGTCAGTGGAGACTGAAGCTTTCCTT. It codes for CASSESSVETEAFL.

This clonotype was observed a few times. The chain uses TRBV6-2 or TRBV6-3 and TRBJ2-3; D gene ambiguous. The length of the CDR3 is 16 residues. Trimming removed 0 bases at V and 0 bases at J, with 10 bases between. CDR1 is MNHEY, CDR2 SVGEGT, per germline. The CDR3 spells CASSYSYGSSTDTQYF. As DNA, the CDR3 is TGTGCCAGCAGTTACTCTTACGGGTCTAGCACAGATACGCAGTATTTT.

The sample holds many counts of this clonotype. This chain uses TRBV13 with TRBJ2-4; D is undetermined. Germline V CDR1 and CDR2: PRHDT, FYEKMQ (reference sequence). This CDR3 has 13 amino acids. V lost 2 bases to trimming and J lost 0 bases, with 2 bases between them. The CDR3 sequence is CASSLQAKNIQYF. CDR3 DNA: TGTGCCAGCAGCTTACAAGCCAAAAACATTCAGTACTTC.

The V gene is TRBV5-1, the J gene TRBJ2-2, with D unresolved. The length of the CDR3 is 12 residues. Trimming removed 1 base from V and 9 bases from J, with 7 bases in between. CDR1 and CDR2 (germline): SGHRS, YFSETQ. CDR3 region: CASSLWARELFF. The CDR3 DNA is TGCGCCAGCAGCTTGTGGGCCAGGGAGCTGTTTTTT. The variable domain in full, with the rest retrieved from reference TRBV5-1 and TRBJ2-2, is KAGVTQTPRYLIKTRGQQVTLSCSPISGHRSVSWYQQTPGQGLQFLFEYFSETQRNKGNFPGRFSGRQFSNSRSEMNVSTLELGDSALYLCASSLWARELFFGEGSRLTVL.

In its sample, this clonotype was seen many times. The J gene is TRBJ2-7, the V gene TRBV10-2; D is undetermined. The germline V gene encodes CDR1 WSHSY and CDR2 SAAADI. This CDR3 has 11 residues. V lost 0 bases, J lost 5 bases, and 2 bases lay in between. The CDR3, as DNA: TGCGCCAGCAGTGAGTCGGACGAGCAGTACTTC. Its protein product is CASSESDEQYF.

This clonotype has at least ten counts. The chain carries TRBV29-1 and TRBJ2-7; D is undetermined. The CDR3 loop spans 13 amino acids. Germline CDR1 reads SQVTM; CDR2 reads ANQGSEA. V lost 0 bases and J lost 3, with 9 bases in between. The CDR3 spells CSVEDDKSYEQYF. CDR3 bases: TGCAGCGTTGAAGATGACAAGAGCTACGAGCAGTACTTC.

This clonotype was counted many times. The J gene is TRBJ2-7, the V gene TRBV29-1; D might be TRBD1 or TRBD2, each matching 5 bases. The CDR3 is 13 amino acids. The V gene lost 3 bases and the J gene lost 2 bases, with 11 bases spanning the gap. CDR1 and CDR2 from the germline V gene are SQVTM and ANQGSEA. Written as DNA, the CDR3 is TGCAGCGTTGAGACGGGACGGCCCTACGAGCAGTACTTC. This gives the protein CSVETGRPYEQYF.

The gene calls are TRBV6-9 and TRBJ1-1; D not resolved. Germline V gene lookup returns CDR1 MNHGY and CDR2 SVAAGI. V was trimmed by 3 bases and J by 8 bases, leaving 22 bases between them. This CDR3 spans 16 amino acids. The CDR3 region is CASSYSPGSSGEEAFF. CDR3 sequence (DNA): TGTGCCAGCAGTTACTCCCCCGGGTCCAGTGGAGAGGAAGCTTTCTTT.

This clonotype was counted a few times. This rearrangement joins TRBV12-3 or TRBV12-4 to TRBJ2-2; TRBD1 is a possible D gene (5 bases). V lost 6 bases to trimming and J lost 0 bases, with 11 bases between them. The CDR3 spans 15 residues. The CDR3 DNA sequence: TGTGCCAGCAGACCAGGGATGACGAACACCGGGGAGCTGTTTTTT. Translation gives CASRPGMTNTGELFF.

This clonotype has a count of ten or more. The chain joins TRBV12-3 or TRBV12-4 to TRBJ1-1; no firm D call. The CDR3 runs 13 residues. Between the trimmed V and J ends, which lost 6 bases and 2 bases, there was a span of 10 bases. This CDR3 is CASRYAINTEAFF. In nucleotides, the CDR3 is TGTGCCAGCAGGTACGCGATAAACACTGAAGCTTTCTTT.